These 19 T cell receptor beta chains came from one sample sequenced in a study of T cells in tumors after PD-1 blockade. Only in-frame clones appear in the TCRdb table, and some are missing; sequencing was by immunoSEQ multiplex PCR. Here the sample spans 30,000 to 35,000 clones, roughly two thirds being singletons. Sequenced here: PBMCs, sampled after anti-PD-1 treatment. Receptors were obtained from a human donor with basal cell carcinoma.

The CDR3 nucleotides read TGTGCCAGCAGTTTAACAGATAACTATGGCTACACCTTC. Protein: CASSLTDNYGYTF. The chain joins TRBV28 to TRBJ1-2; D unclear. Per germline, CDR1 MDHEN and CDR2 SYDVKM. The CDR3 runs 13 residues. The germline V and J ends were trimmed by 2 bases and 1 base, with 5 bases remaining between them.

This clone appeared a few times. This chain connects TRBV9 to TRBJ2-7; 9 bases align to TRBD1. CDR1 and CDR2 from the germline V gene are SGDLS and YYNGEE. The CDR3 totals 15 residues. V was clipped by 4 bases and J by 0 bases; unmatched bases: 5. CDR3 nucleotides: TGTGCCAGCAGCTTTGGACAGGGGAGCTCCTACGAGCAGTACTTC. As protein: CASSFGQGSSYEQYF.

The CDR3 here is CASLSPGGGSLNNEQFF. CDR3 nucleotide sequence: TGTGCCAGTCTAAGCCCGGGGGGCGGGAGCCTCAACAATGAGCAGTTCTTC. The J gene is TRBJ2-1, the V gene TRBV19; weak D call: TRBD2 (7 bases). V lost 8 bases, J lost 5 bases, and 25 bases lay in between. Germline CDR1 LNHDA, CDR2 SQIVND (reference sequence). The CDR3 has 17 residues.

The chain links TRBV25-1 to TRBJ2-7; TRBD2 matches 8 bases. Germline V CDR1 and CDR2: MGHDK, SYGVNS. The CDR3 has 13 residues. V lost 4 bases, J lost 6 bases, and 5 bases stayed unmatched. The CDR3 sequence: CASSVSGRGEQYF. The CDR3 DNA reads as TGTGCCAGCAGTGTCAGCGGGAGAGGCGAGCAGTACTTC.

This clone has more than one count but fewer than ten. The chain links TRBV10-3 to TRBJ1-2; 8 bases agree with TRBD1. The CDR3 is made up of 15 amino acids. Germline V lookup: CDR1 ENHRY, CDR2 SYGVKD. The trim removed 3 bases at V and 4 bases at J, leaving 7 bases unmatched. CDR3 in amino acids: CAISETDRGPYGYTF. For the CDR3, the DNA is TGTGCCATCAGTGAAACCGACAGGGGCCCCTATGGCTACACCTTC.

The J gene is TRBJ2-1, the V gene TRBV4-2; TRBD2 matches 11 bases. Trimming cost V 2 bases and J 0 bases; bases outside gene matches: 9. From germline, CDR1 is LGHNA and CDR2 YNFKEQ. This CDR3 has 19 amino acids. CDR3 in DNA: TGTGCCAGCAGCCAAACAACTAGCGGGGGCCTTAGCTCCTACAATGAGCAGTTCTTC. Its translation is CASSQTTSGGLSSYNEQFF.

The chain recombines TRBV28 with TRBJ1-5; no clear D gene. Germline V lookup: CDR1 MDHEN, CDR2 SYDVKM. This CDR3 spans 12 amino acids. V was trimmed by 4 bases and J by 6 bases, leaving 7 bases between them. The CDR3 reads CASSSAGQPQHF. DNA of the CDR3: TGTGCCAGCAGTTCAGCAGGTCAGCCCCAGCATTTT.

The chain recombines TRBV6-1 with TRBJ2-2; TRBD1 might be the D (6 bases). Trimming left V 2 bases short and J 1 base short, with 14 bases between. The CDR3 totals 17 residues. Per the germline V gene, CDR1 is MNHNS and CDR2 is SASEGT. The CDR3 spells CASSEQGPPLNTGELFF. CDR3 nucleotides: TGTGCCAGCAGTGAACAGGGGCCCCCTTTGAACACCGGGGAGCTGTTTTTT.

The chain uses TRBV28 and TRBJ2-5, with 8 bases matching TRBD2. J lost 5 bases, V lost 8 bases, and 16 bases had no gene match. CDR3 size: 16 residues. CDR1 and CDR2 (germline): MDHEN, SYDVKM. Written as DNA, the CDR3 is TGTGCCAGCCAACAAGCGGGAGTATATGACTCTGAGACCCAGTACTTC. Protein product: CASQQAGVYDSETQYF.

The V gene is TRBV18, the J gene TRBJ1-1, with 9 bases aligning to TRBD1. V was clipped by 2 bases and J by 12 bases; unmatched bases: 7. CDR1 and CDR2 from the germline V gene are KGHSH and LQKENI. The CDR3 contains 13 residues. CDR3 coding DNA: TGTGCCAGCTCACCATCACGGGACAGGGACCCTTTCTTT. Protein: CASSPSRDRDPFF.

This chain uses TRBV6-4 with TRBJ2-7; D is unclear. With 4 bases removed from V and 2 bases from J, the gap between germline ends came to 21 bases. This CDR3 has 17 amino acids. CDR1 is MRHNA and CDR2 is SNTAGT in the germline V gene. CDR3 in DNA: TGTGCCAGCAGTGCTCAGGAAACAGCCAGTTTGACCTACGAGCAGTACTTC. This translates into CASSAQETASLTYEQYF.

The V and J genes are TRBV7-2 and TRBJ2-1; TRBD2 matches at 10 bases. Losses at the gene ends were 1 base for V and 8 bases for J; bases not matched to a gene: 8. The CDR3 spans 16 residues. Per germline, CDR1 SGHTA and CDR2 FQGNSA. The CDR3 nucleotides read TGTGCCAGCAGCTTAGGACGAGCGGGGGGGCCGCATGAGCAGTTCTTC. Translating it yields CASSLGRAGGPHEQFF.

The chain couples TRBV30 to TRBJ1-1; D gene unclear. There are 12 residues in the CDR3. Germline CDR1 reads GTSNPN; CDR2 reads SVGIG (reference sequence). Trimming stripped 4 bases from V and 1 base from J, with 7 bases between. The CDR3 nucleotides read TGTGCCTGGAAGCTTTCGAACACTGAAGCTTTCTTT. Residues: CAWKLSNTEAFF.

This chain uses TRBV28 with TRBJ2-1, with D perhaps TRBD1 (6 bases). V lost 6 bases to trimming and J lost 12 bases, with 15 bases between them. CDR1 and CDR2 from the germline V gene are MDHEN and SYDVKM. This CDR3 is built from 12 residues. In DNA form, the CDR3 reads TGTGCCAGCAGGACGCCGGGACAAGGGCAGTTCTTC. Translating it yields CASRTPGQGQFF. The whole variable domain, filled in from reference TRBV28 and TRBJ2-1, reads DVKVTQSSRYLVKRTGEKVFLECVQDMDHENMFWYRQDPGLGLRLIYFSYDVKMKEKGDIPEGYSVSREKKERFSLILESASTNQTSMYLCASRTPGQGQFFGPGTRLTVL.

The chain recombines TRBV15 with TRBJ2-2; 8 bases are a match to TRBD2. Per germline, CDR1 LNHNV and CDR2 YYDKDF (reference sequence). With V trimmed by 1 base and J by 5 bases, 9 bases remained unmatched. This CDR3 region has 17 residues. Here the CDR3 DNA reads TGTGCCACCAGCAGAGGGCTGGCGGGGGGAGATACCGGGGAGCTGTTTTTT. It codes for CATSRGLAGGDTGELFF.

V usage is TRBV19 and J usage is TRBJ2-1; tentatively, D is TRBD2 (7 bases). The germline gives CDR1 LNHDA, CDR2 SQIVND (reference sequence). The CDR3 consists of 14 residues. V was pared by 8 bases and J by 6 bases, with 17 bases between. The CDR3 loop reads CASLSGGGPNEQFF. CDR3 in DNA: TGTGCCAGTCTATCCGGCGGGGGCCCCAATGAGCAGTTCTTC.

This chain joins TRBV7-6 and TRBJ1-2; D is unclear. The germline gives CDR1 SGHVS, CDR2 FNYEAQ. CDR3 length: 16 residues. V lost 2 bases, J lost 2 bases, and 15 bases lay in between. The CDR3, as DNA: TGTGCCAGCAGCTTAAGTGCGAGGAGCGTAAACTATGGCTACACCTTC. Translated: CASSLSARSVNYGYTF.

This clone has a count of ten or more. This chain joins TRBV3-1 (or the pseudogene TRBV3-2) and TRBJ2-2; D uncertain. V was cut by 4 bases and J by 5 bases, with 8 bases left in between. Germline values: CDR1 LGHDT, CDR2 YNNKEL (reference sequence). CDR3 size: 13 residues. The CDR3 is CASSPTRTGELFF. In nucleotides, the CDR3 is TGTGCCAGCAGCCCTACCCGGACCGGGGAGCTGTTTTTT.

This clone showed up just a few times. The rearrangement uses TRBV4-3 and TRBJ2-3; tentative D call: TRBD2 (6 bases). V dropped 4 bases and J dropped 4 bases, with 15 bases sitting between them. The CDR3 is made up of 15 amino acids. CDR1 and CDR2 (germline): LGHNA, YSLEER. CDR3 sequence reads: CASSPRDSRSDTQYF. The CDR3 region has the DNA TGCGCCAGCAGCCCCCGGGACTCCCGCTCAGATACGCAGTATTTT.